These 28 T cell receptor beta chains were sequenced from one sample in a study of T cells in localized non-small cell lung cancer. Sequencing used immunoSEQ multiplex PCR; TCRdb keeps in-frame clones, though not all of them. The table has tens of thousands of clones, 80% to 90% seen once. The source was peripheral blood, collected before any cancer treatment. The receptors come from a male donor at least 60 years old with stage III squamous cell lung carcinoma.

CDR3 in DNA: TGTGCCAGCAGTAGGCTACAGGGGCTTAATTCACCCCTCCACTTT. Translation gives CASSRLQGLNSPLHF. The rearrangement joins TRBV28 to TRBJ1-6; 7 bases fit TRBD1. The length of the CDR3 is 15 residues. The J segment lost 6 bases and the V segment lost 5 bases, leaving 7 bases of the junction unmatched. CDR1 and CDR2 (germline): MDHEN, SYDVKM.

The rearrangement links TRBV18 to TRBJ1-3; TRBD1 might be the D (6 bases). The CDR3 is made up of 15 amino acids. Trimming removed 3 bases at V and 1 base at J, with 10 bases between. Looked up from germline, CDR1 is KGHSH and CDR2 is LQKENI. The CDR3 protein is CASSPLQGSGNTIYF. The CDR3, as DNA: TGTGCCAGCTCACCCCTACAGGGTTCTGGAAACACCATATATTTT.

The CDR3 protein is CASSSRLHSGNTIYF. CDR3 DNA sequence: TGTGCCAGCAGCTCCCGACTGCACTCTGGAAACACCATATATTTT. This chain joins TRBV7-9 and TRBJ1-3, with D hard to call. CDR3 length equals 15 residues. Trimming shortened V by 4 bases and J by 0 bases, and 10 bases separated the two germline ends. CDR1 SEHNR and CDR2 FQNEAQ come from the germline V gene (reference sequence).

This clone rates as medium-sized. The identical CDR3 is also encoded by other nucleotide sequences in the sample. Written as DNA, the CDR3 is TGTGCCAGCAGCTTGGGACAGTCAAGCAATCAGCCCCAGCATTTT. Translation: CASSLGQSSNQPQHF. The chain is built from TRBV5-6 and TRBJ1-5; D possibly corresponds to TRBD1 (5 bases). Germline V gives CDR1 SGHDT, CDR2 YYEEEE. Trimming took off 0 bases at V and 1 base at J, with 8 bases between the two ends. The CDR3 covers 15 residues.

The chain joins TRBV7-3 to TRBJ1-1; D not resolved. The CDR3 consists of 13 residues. Germline CDR1 SGHTA, CDR2 FQGTGA. V gave up 5 bases and J gave up 5 bases, with 12 bases separating them. This CDR3 is CASSPGPQTEAFF. The CDR3 nucleotides are TGTGCCAGCAGCCCGGGTCCCCAGACTGAAGCTTTCTTT.

This chain links TRBV4-1 with TRBJ1-3; unclear D gene. The CDR3 is 17 residues long. The germline V gene encodes CDR1 MGHRA and CDR2 YSYEKL. With 0 bases removed from V and 0 bases from J, the gap between germline ends came to 12 bases. CDR3 residues: CASSQDREVRSGNTIYF. CDR3 in DNA: TGCGCCAGCAGCCAAGATCGGGAGGTACGCTCTGGAAACACCATATATTTT.

The chain is built from TRBV18 and TRBJ1-2; 10 nucleotides match TRBD1. Trimming took 3 bases from V and 8 from J; bases not matched to a gene: 6. The CDR3 is 14 amino acids. CDR1 and CDR2 (germline): KGHSH, LQKENI. The CDR3 spells CASSPGQGFGGYTF. CDR3 sequence (DNA): TGTGCCAGCTCACCGGGACAGGGGTTTGGGGGCTACACCTTC.

The genes are TRBV6-5 and TRBJ2-7, with TRBD1 matching over 9 bases. CDR1 MNHEY and CDR2 SVGAGI come from the germline V gene. V shed 6 bases and J 9 bases; nucleotides not matched to a gene: 9. There are 13 residues in the CDR3. The CDR3 region is CASSPGQGRWQYF. The DNA of the CDR3 is TGTGCCAGCAGCCCGGGACAGGGAAGATGGCAGTACTTC.

In its sample, this clone was seen a few times. The chain is built from TRBV29-1 and TRBJ2-4; D tentatively fits TRBD1 or TRBD2 (5 bases each). The CDR3 is made up of 15 amino acids. Trimming stripped 2 bases from V and 1 base from J, with 12 bases between. In germline, CDR1 is SQVTM, CDR2 ANQGSEA. CDR3 sequence (DNA): TGCAGCGTTGAAAAAAGGTGGGGGGCCAAAAACATTCAGTACTTC. Translating gives CSVEKRWGAKNIQYF.

In this sample, this clone turned up once. This sequence joins TRBV5-3 and TRBJ2-1; D might be TRBD1 or TRBD2, each matching 7 bases. TRBV5-3 is assigned to the ORF class and has an uncertain function. There are 16 residues in the CDR3. V was pared by 1 base and J by 6 bases, with 17 bases between. Written as DNA, the CDR3 is TGTGCCAGAAGCTTGACGACAGGGAGGGGAGTCAATGAGCAGTTCTTC. Its translation: CARSLTTGRGVNEQFF.

This clone appeared once. This rearrangement joins TRBV27 to TRBJ1-1; D is perhaps TRBD1 (5 bases). V gave up 4 bases and J gave up 4 bases, with 16 bases separating them. This CDR3 region has 15 residues. Per the germline V gene, CDR1 is MNHEY and CDR2 is SMNVEV (reference sequence). The CDR3, as DNA: TGTGCCAGCAGTTACTTAGGGGCCCAGGGCACTGAAGCTTTCTTT. Its translation: CASSYLGAQGTEAFF.

The chain uses TRBV7-6 and TRBJ1-3; TRBD1 aligns across 11 bases. Trimming at V came to 1 base and at J to 4 bases, leaving 6 bases not matched to a gene. Germline V gene sequence: CDR1 SGHVS, CDR2 FNYEAQ. The CDR3 runs 17 residues. CDR3 residues: CASSLVPGQGEGNTIYF. DNA for the CDR3: TGTGCCAGCAGCTTAGTTCCGGGACAGGGGGAAGGAAACACCATATATTTT.

The rearrangement links TRBV5-6 to TRBJ2-5; tentatively, D is TRBD1 (5 bases). This CDR3 has 15 residues. CDR1 and CDR2 from the germline V gene are SGHDT and YYEEEE. V was shortened by 0 bases and J by 5 bases, with 14 bases between the two germline ends. CDR3 in amino acids: CASSLVQVPQETQYF. The DNA of the CDR3 is TGTGCCAGCAGCTTGGTACAGGTTCCCCAGGAGACCCAGTACTTC.

The gene calls are TRBV5-6 and TRBJ1-2; 8 nucleotides line up with TRBD1. Germline V gene data show CDR1 as SGHDT and CDR2 as YYEEEE. The V gene end was trimmed by 4 bases and the J gene end by 5 bases; junction bases not matched to a gene: 7. The CDR3 consists of 14 residues. The CDR3 is CASSPDRGGYGYTF. In DNA, the CDR3 is TGTGCCAGCAGCCCCGACAGGGGAGGATATGGCTACACCTTC. The whole variable domain, filled in from reference TRBV5-6 and TRBJ1-2, reads DAGVTQSPTHLIKTRGQQVTLRCSPKSGHDTVSWYQQALGQGPQFIFQYYEEEERQRGNFPDRFSGHQFPNYSSELNVNALLLGDSALYLCASSPDRGGYGYTFGSGTRLTVV.

In nucleotides, the CDR3 is TGTGCCAGTAGTAACTTAGGACAGGGGGCAATCGGCTACACCTTC. The encoded protein is CASSNLGQGAIGYTF. The V call is TRBV19, the J call TRBJ1-2; the match to TRBD1 covers 11 bases. J gave up 8 bases and V 4 bases, and 9 bases lay outside the gene matches. The CDR3 loop spans 15 amino acids. From germline, CDR1 is LNHDA and CDR2 SQIVND (reference sequence).

The chain carries TRBV27 and TRBJ2-7; possibly TRBD1 for D (7 bases). This CDR3 comprises 14 residues. CDR1 is MNHEY, CDR2 SMNVEV, per germline (reference sequence). The V end lost 4 bases, the J end lost 6 bases, and 16 bases lay between the germline ends. The CDR3 protein is CASSSGPGGFEQYF. The DNA for the CDR3 is TGTGCCAGCAGTTCAGGCCCAGGGGGGTTCGAGCAGTACTTC.

The chain recombines TRBV19 with TRBJ2-5; D might be TRBD2 (5 bases). The CDR3 sequence is 13 residues long. Trimming left V 8 bases short and J 2 bases short, with 12 bases between. The germline V gene has CDR1 LNHDA and CDR2 SQIVND (reference sequence). As DNA, the CDR3 is TGTGCCAGTGGTCGGACTGGACAAGAGACCCAGTACTTC. Translated: CASGRTGQETQYF.

V and J are TRBV11-2 and TRBJ1-4; 8 bases align to TRBD1. Germline V gene sequence: CDR1 SGHAT, CDR2 FQNNGV. CDR3 length equals 16 residues. With V trimmed by 5 bases and J by 8 bases, 13 bases remained unmatched. CDR3 DNA sequence: TGTGCCAGCAGCCCGACATTTGGACAGGGACGCGAAAAACTGTTTTTT. Protein sequence: CASSPTFGQGREKLFF. Drawing the rest from reference TRBV11-2 and TRBJ1-4, the complete variable domain is EAGVAQSPRYKIIEKRQSVAFWCNPISGHATLYWYQQILGQGPKLLIQFQNNGVVDDSQLPKDRFSAERLKGVDSTLKIQPAKLEDSAVYLCASSPTFGQGREKLFFGSGTQLSVL.

The chain joins TRBV12-5 to TRBJ1-2; no reliable D call. Germline CDR1 and CDR2: LGHNT and FRNRAP. The length of the CDR3 is 14 residues. Trimming pared 5 bases from V and 2 bases from J, leaving 12 bases between. CDR3 sequence (DNA): TGTGCTAGTGGTCCCCCTAGGGAGAACTATGGCTACACCTTC. Translating gives CASGPPRENYGYTF.

The chain joins TRBV27 to TRBJ2-7; tentatively, D is TRBD1 or TRBD2 (6 bases each). CDR1 and CDR2 (germline): MNHEY, SMNVEV (reference sequence). There are 15 residues in the CDR3. V shed 3 bases and J shed 6 bases, with 18 bases lying between them. CDR3 in DNA: TGTGCCAGCAGTTTGGGCGGGACACCGTCCCTCGAGCAGTACTTC. It codes for CASSLGGTPSLEQYF.

The V call is TRBV11-3, the J call TRBJ2-2, with 8 bases that match TRBD1. J lost 9 bases, V lost 5 bases, and 8 bases had no gene match. The CDR3 contains 14 residues. Germline CDR1 reads SGHNT; CDR2 reads YENEEA. CDR3 nucleotides: TGTGCCAGCAGCGCGGACAGGGCTAGCCGGGAGCTGTTTTTT. It specifies CASSADRASRELFF.

DNA of the CDR3: TGTGCCAGCAGTTTCGGATCTGGGATGGGCTCCTACGAGCAGTACTTC. It codes for CASSFGSGMGSYEQYF. The V and J genes are TRBV27 and TRBJ2-7; D remains ambiguous. Between the trimmed V and J ends, which lost 3 bases and 0 bases, there was a span of 15 bases. The CDR3 extends over 16 amino acids. In germline, CDR1 is MNHEY, CDR2 SMNVEV (reference sequence).

The rearrangement uses TRBV6-1 and TRBJ1-5; TRBD1 agrees at 7 bases. The trim removed 6 bases at V and 0 bases at J, leaving 5 bases unmatched. Germline CDR1 reads MNHNS; CDR2 reads SASEGT. The CDR3 extends over 15 amino acids. Here the CDR3 DNA reads TGTGCCAGCAGGGGGGGGACAGTTAGCAATCAGCCCCAGCATTTT. As protein: CASRGGTVSNQPQHF.

The chain carries TRBV30 and TRBJ2-1; D is unresolved. There are 11 residues in the CDR3. V was pared by 3 bases and J by 7 bases, with 7 bases between. Germline V gene sequence: CDR1 GTSNPN, CDR2 SVGIG (reference sequence). CDR3: CAWRFGNEQFF. In DNA form, the CDR3 reads TGTGCCTGGAGATTTGGGAATGAGCAGTTCTTC. The full variable domain, with the rest looked up from reference TRBV30 and TRBJ2-1, is SQTIHQWPATLVQPVGSPLSLECTVEGTSNPNLYWYRQAAGRGLQLLFYSVGIGQISSEVPQNLSASRPQDRQFILSSKKLLLSDSGFYLCAWRFGNEQFFGPGTRLTVL.

This clone was picked up a small number of times. The chain uses TRBV7-6 and TRBJ1-1, with a weak D call TRBD1 (5 bases). CDR3 length equals 12 residues. Germline loops: CDR1 SGHVS, CDR2 FNYEAQ. The ends were cut back, 5 bases at V and 7 bases at J, with 11 bases in the middle. In DNA, the CDR3 is TGTGCCAGCAGCCCAGGGAGAGGTGAAGCTTTCTTT. Protein: CASSPGRGEAFF.

This sequence joins TRBV14 and TRBJ1-6, with unresolved D. Germline CDR1 reads SGHDN; CDR2 reads FVKESK. The CDR3 covers 16 residues. V shed 2 bases and J shed 10 bases, with 18 bases lying between them. The CDR3 spells CASSQRPILAGSPLHF. The CDR3 DNA follows: TGTGCCAGCAGCCAACGTCCCATCTTGGCGGGGTCACCCCTCCACTTT. The full variable domain, with the rest looked up from reference TRBV14 and TRBJ1-6, is EAGVTQFPSHSVIEKGQTVTLRCDPISGHDNLYWYRRVMGKEIKFLLHFVKESKQDESGMPNNRFLAERTGGTYSTLKVQPAELEDSGVYFCASSQRPILAGSPLHFGNGTRLTVT.

This sequence joins TRBV5-1 and TRBJ2-2, with 12 bases identical to TRBD2. The CDR3 is 16 amino acids. Trimming took 3 bases from V and 5 from J; bases not matched to a gene: 5. Germline CDR1 reads SGHRS; CDR2 reads YFSETQ. CDR3 loop: CASSSGLAGPTGELFF. CDR3 in DNA: TGCGCCAGCAGCTCCGGACTAGCGGGGCCAACCGGGGAGCTGTTTTTT.

The J gene is TRBJ2-6, the V gene TRBV6-1, with D uncertain. Germline values: CDR1 MNHNS, CDR2 SASEGT. Trimming left V 7 bases short and J 0 bases short, with 10 bases between. The CDR3 is 15 residues long. CDR3 sequence: CASTPSHSGANVLTF. The CDR3 nucleotides are TGTGCCAGCACCCCCTCCCACTCTGGGGCCAACGTCCTGACTTTC.